Described below is a single TCR beta chain sequence and its context. As originally analysed: The assay estimated nucleated cells by amplifying reference gene primers. The assay was immunoSEQ multiplex PCR, and TCRdb's table has in-frame clones only and misses some. From that table come the V and J calls and clone size; the DNA was used to work out D and trimming. The repertoire holds 200,000 to 250,000 clones, with approximately 90% as singletons. The CDR3 runs 17 residues. Trimming removed 5 bases from V and 1 base from J, with 15 bases in between. Germline values: CDR1 SGHTA, CDR2 FQGNSA. This record comes from a study of blood T cell repertoires in COVID-19. The wider study: The United States, Italy and Spain supplied acute and convalescent COVID-19 samples. From T cells, B-cell-depleted T cells, or PBMCs came the material, which was cDNA or gDNA.

The receptor was derived from a woman aged 45-60 years with COVID-19, enrolled during active disease. Specimen: peripheral blood. The J gene is TRBJ1-6, the V gene TRBV7-2; D remains unclear. The CDR3 DNA is TGTGCCAGCAGCCCTCGCGGGAGTGGGTCCTATAATTCACCCCTCCACTTT. Protein sequence: CASSPRGSGSYNSPLHF.